Included here is one T cell receptor beta chain sequence, with context. TCRdb keeps only in-frame clones here, not all; method: immunoSEQ multiplex PCR. The sample has more than 9,500 clones, over 65% seen once. This sample is part of a study of T cell changes during pregnancy in multiple sclerosis. Germline V gene data show CDR1 as ENHRY and CDR2 as SYGVKD. Unmatched junction bases numbered 15, after V lost 6 bases and J lost 4 bases. This CDR3 comprises 17 residues. The material was CD8+ T cells from peripheral blood mononuclear cells, obtained after pregnancy. The sequence derives from a female donor in good health, enrolled as a control in a pregnancy study. This chain joins TRBV10-3 and TRBJ1-3, with TRBD1 identical over 7 bases. The CDR3 nucleotides are TGTGCCATCAGGGACAGAAGGACAGGACCGACCGGAAACACCATATATTTT. This gives the protein CAIRDRRTGPTGNTIYF.